This TCR beta chain comes out of a study of blood T cell repertoires in COVID-19. Study-level information: PBMCs, B-cell-depleted T cells, or T cells provided the cDNA or gDNA that made up the material.

The CDR3 loop spans 18 amino acids. The germline V gene has CDR1 MNHEY and CDR2 SMNVEV (reference sequence). V lost 4 bases, J lost 3 bases, and 10 bases stayed unmatched. Only in-frame clones appear in the TCRdb table, and some are missing; sequencing was by immunoSEQ multiplex PCR. This sample yields about 400,000 clones, of which about 90% are seen a single time; less than 2% belongs to the top ten. Participants spanned ages about 18 to 100 years and resided in roughly 26 US areas. Membership in each cohort depended on participant-reported clinical history. V gene TRBV27 combines with J gene TRBJ2-3; 13 bases align to TRBD2. This sequence originates from a woman aged 25 to 39 who had recovered from COVID-19. Source material: PBMCs or T cells enriched from blood (not recorded which). CDR3 nucleotides: TGTGCCAGCAGTTCTTTCCTGCGGACTAGCGGGAGAACAGATACGCAGTATTTT. It translates to CASSSFLRTSGRTDTQYF.